What follows describes a single T cell receptor beta chain. The data originate from a study of control samples from healthy donors and cancer patients. Libraries were prepared by immunoSEQ multiplex PCR; TCRdb keeps only in-frame clonotypes and omits some of them. The table lists 84,000 or so clones, roughly 84% of them singletons. Germline assignment: CDR1 ENHRY and CDR2 SYGVKD. V lost 5 bases and J lost 4, with 12 bases in between. This CDR3 is built from 14 residues. J is TRBJ1-5 and V is TRBV10-3; D perhaps matches TRBD1 (5 bases). Material: PBMCs. This TCR was sampled from a man aged 55 to 70 with head and neck cancer. The CDR3 nucleotides are TGTGCCATCAGTCCGGATGGGGGAAATCAGCCCCAGCATTTT. Protein sequence: CAISPDGGNQPQHF.